This TCR beta chain was found in a study of blood T cell repertoires in COVID-19. TCRdb keeps only in-frame clones here, not all; method: immunoSEQ multiplex PCR. The sample lists some 360,000 clones, 88% occurring once. Individuals drawn from under 30 US areas were roughly 18 to 100 years old. Exposed enrollees encountered a COVID-19 case at some point within 2 weeks before study entry. Only one count was recorded for this clone. Germline values: CDR1 SGHRS, CDR2 YFSETQ. The CDR3 totals 15 residues. V was clipped by 4 bases and J by 2 bases, with 14 bases between them. This clonotype originated in a woman aged 25 to 45 who had been exposed to COVID-19. Material: PBMCs or T cells enriched from blood (not recorded which). The genes are TRBV5-1 and TRBJ2-3; D is uncertain. The CDR3 coding sequence is TGCGCCAGCAGCCACGACAAGTCATACACAGATACGCAGTATTTT. Its translation is CASSHDKSYTDTQYF.